This TCR beta chain is from a study of blood T cell repertoires in COVID-19. Study background: Donors in the United States, Italy and Spain gave samples during acute or convalescent COVID-19.

Original processing notes: Using reference gene primer amplification, nucleated cell counts were estimated. Assay: immunoSEQ multiplex PCR; the TCRdb copy retains only in-frame clones and omits some. V and J calls and clone size are copied from that table; D and trimming were computed from the DNA. Of roughly 370,000 clones in the sample, approximately 90% were seen once. The CDR3 contains 10 residues. The V end lost 11 bases, the J end lost 6 bases, and 10 bases lay between the germline ends. Per the germline V gene, CDR1 is LGHDT and CDR2 is YNNKEL (reference sequence). Individuals aged roughly 18 to 95 years were recruited from fewer than 30 US areas.

The source is a woman in her fifties or sixties who had recovered from COVID-19. The sequenced sample was PBMCs or T cells enriched from blood (not recorded which). The chain recombines TRBV3-1 (or the pseudogene TRBV3-2) with TRBJ1-2; D call uncertain. Here the CDR3 reads CAPDSDGYTF. For the CDR3, the DNA is TGTGCCCCAGACTCGGATGGCTACACCTTC.